This entry is about one T cell receptor beta chain. The antigen remains unidentified. 13 Jbeta primers and 60 Vbeta primers were used for the PCR. Sequencing used immunoSEQ multiplex PCR; TCRdb keeps in-frame clones, though not all of them. The profile shows under 200,000 clones, roughly 80% of them singletons. Germline V gives CDR1 MNHEY, CDR2 SVGAGI. The CDR3 consists of 15 residues. The J segment lost 8 bases and the V segment lost 0 bases, leaving 8 bases of the junction unmatched. The entry originates in a study of cytomegalovirus exposure and HLA in healthy donors. Study-wide results and caveats: The authors listed approximately 160 TCR beta chains as cytomegalovirus-associated. In a later analysis, TCR beta V- and J-gene trimming was associated with a missense DCLRE1C variant.

V gene TRBV6-5 combines with J gene TRBJ1-2, with TRBD1 identical over 8 bases. This receptor was identified in a female donor in good health and CMV-seronegative. Sequencing input: PBMCs. The DNA of the CDR3 is TGTGCCAGCAGTTACTCGGGTCAGGGGGCAAAGGGCTACACCTTC. Its translation: CASSYSGQGAKGYTF.